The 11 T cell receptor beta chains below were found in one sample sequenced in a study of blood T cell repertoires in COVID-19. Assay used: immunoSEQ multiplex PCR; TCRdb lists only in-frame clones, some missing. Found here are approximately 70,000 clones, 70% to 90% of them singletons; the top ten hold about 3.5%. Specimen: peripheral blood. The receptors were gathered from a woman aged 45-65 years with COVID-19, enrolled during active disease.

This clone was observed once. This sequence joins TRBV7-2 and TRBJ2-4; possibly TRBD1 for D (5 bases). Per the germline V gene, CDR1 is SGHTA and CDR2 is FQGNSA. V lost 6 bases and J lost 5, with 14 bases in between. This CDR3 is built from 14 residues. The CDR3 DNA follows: TGTGCCAGCAGTAATGGGCCAGGGCAAAACATTCAGTACTTC. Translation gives CASSNGPGQNIQYF.

This chain's CDR3 is CASSSGRLNTEAFF. Written as DNA, the CDR3 is TGTGCCAGCAGTTCTGGGCGCTTGAACACTGAAGCTTTCTTT. The chain has TRBV6-6 and TRBJ1-1; D uncertain. Germline-derived CDR1 and CDR2 are MNHNY and SVGAGI (reference sequence). Trimming shortened V by 4 bases and J by 0 bases, and 9 bases separated the two germline ends. The length of the CDR3 is 14 residues.

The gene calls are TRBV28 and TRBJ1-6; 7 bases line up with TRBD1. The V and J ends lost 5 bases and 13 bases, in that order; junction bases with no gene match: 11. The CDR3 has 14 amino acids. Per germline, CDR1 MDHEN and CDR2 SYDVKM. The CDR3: CASSQPGQQRPLHF. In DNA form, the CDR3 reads TGTGCCAGCAGTCAACCGGGACAGCAACGGCCCCTCCACTTT. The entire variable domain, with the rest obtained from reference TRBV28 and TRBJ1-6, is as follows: DVKVTQSSRYLVKRTGEKVFLECVQDMDHENMFWYRQDPGLGLRLIYFSYDVKMKEKGDIPEGYSVSREKKERFSLILESASTNQTSMYLCASSQPGQQRPLHFGNGTRLTVT.

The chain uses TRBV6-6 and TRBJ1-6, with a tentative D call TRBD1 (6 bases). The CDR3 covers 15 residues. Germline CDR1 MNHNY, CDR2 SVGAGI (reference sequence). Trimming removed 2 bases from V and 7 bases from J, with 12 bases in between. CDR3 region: CASSYAGGANSPLHF. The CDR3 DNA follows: TGTGCCAGCAGTTACGCTGGGGGCGCGAATTCACCCCTCCACTTT.

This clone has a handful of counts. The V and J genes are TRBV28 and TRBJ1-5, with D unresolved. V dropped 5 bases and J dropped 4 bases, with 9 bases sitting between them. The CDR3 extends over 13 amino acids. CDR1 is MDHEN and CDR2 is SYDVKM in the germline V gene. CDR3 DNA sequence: TGTGCCAGCAGTCGGGATTTTAATCAGCCCCAGCATTTT. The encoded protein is CASSRDFNQPQHF. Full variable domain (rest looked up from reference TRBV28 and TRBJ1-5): DVKVTQSSRYLVKRTGEKVFLECVQDMDHENMFWYRQDPGLGLRLIYFSYDVKMKEKGDIPEGYSVSREKKERFSLILESASTNQTSMYLCASSRDFNQPQHFGDGTRLSIL.

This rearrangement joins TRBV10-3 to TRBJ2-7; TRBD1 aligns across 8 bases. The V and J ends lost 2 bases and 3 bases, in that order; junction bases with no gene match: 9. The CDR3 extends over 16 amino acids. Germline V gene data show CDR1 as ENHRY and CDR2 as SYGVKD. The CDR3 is CAISEPGQGQSYEQYF. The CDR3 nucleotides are TGTGCCATCAGTGAGCCTGGACAGGGTCAAAGCTACGAGCAGTACTTC.

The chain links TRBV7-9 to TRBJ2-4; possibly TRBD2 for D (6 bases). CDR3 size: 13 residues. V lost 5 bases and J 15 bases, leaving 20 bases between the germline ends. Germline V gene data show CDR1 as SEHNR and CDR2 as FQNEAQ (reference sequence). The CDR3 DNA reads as TGTGCCAGCAGCAATTCCGGGAGAGAGAATAGGTACTTC. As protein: CASSNSGRENRYF.

CDR3 region: CASSQHPGQKHEKLFF. The CDR3 nucleotides read TGCGCCAGCAGCCAACATCCGGGACAGAAGCATGAAAAACTGTTTTTT. This sequence joins TRBV4-1 and TRBJ1-4; TRBD1 aligns across 7 bases. Per the germline V gene, CDR1 is MGHRA and CDR2 is YSYEKL. This CDR3 is 16 amino acids long. Trimming removed 2 bases from V and 6 bases from J; junction bases left unmatched: 9.

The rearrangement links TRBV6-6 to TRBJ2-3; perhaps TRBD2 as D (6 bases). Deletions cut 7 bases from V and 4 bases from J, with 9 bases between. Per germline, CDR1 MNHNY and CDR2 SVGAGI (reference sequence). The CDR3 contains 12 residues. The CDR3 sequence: CASKGGADTQYF. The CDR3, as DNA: TGTGCCAGCAAAGGCGGGGCAGATACGCAGTATTTT.

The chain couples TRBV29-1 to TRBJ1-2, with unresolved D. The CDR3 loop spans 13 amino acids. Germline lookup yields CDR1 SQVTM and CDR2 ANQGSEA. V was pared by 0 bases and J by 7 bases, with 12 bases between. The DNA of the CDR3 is TGCAGCGTTGAAGATCCGACGCGGGCTGGCTACACCTTC. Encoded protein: CSVEDPTRAGYTF.

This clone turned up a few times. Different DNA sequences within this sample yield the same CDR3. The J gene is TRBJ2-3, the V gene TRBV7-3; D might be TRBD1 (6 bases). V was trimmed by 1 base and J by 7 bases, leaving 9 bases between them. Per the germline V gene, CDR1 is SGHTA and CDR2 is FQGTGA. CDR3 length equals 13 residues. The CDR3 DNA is TGTGCCAGCAGCTTAAGCAGGGGAAATACGCAGTATTTT. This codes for CASSLSRGNTQYF.